The entry below gives a single T cell receptor beta chain sequence along with its context. The antigen remains undetermined. The primer mix had 60 Vbeta and 13 Jbeta primers. Repertoires were generated with immunoSEQ multiplex PCR, while TCRdb's copy carries only in-frame clones and drops some. Of some 150,000 clones listed, more than 60% are singletons. The V gene's germline CDR1 is SGHDT and CDR2 YYEEEE. The CDR3 has 17 amino acids. Trimming took 0 bases from V and 3 from J, leaving 19 bases between them. The data are from a study of cytomegalovirus exposure and HLA in healthy donors. Study-level information: Drawn from HLA-typed donors, roughly 87 million unique TCRs were held in an early data release. Among the approximately 370 donors who were genotyped, about 79% fell in the genetic ancestry cluster that is associated with self-reported Caucasian donors.

General study findings and limits: A few chains tied to CMV proved CMV antigen-specific in vitro. Per published accounts, TCR beta sequences correctly predicted the HLA-A and HLA-B alleles of most subjects.

V gene TRBV5-6 combines with J gene TRBJ2-7, with D perhaps matching TRBD1 (5 bases). This receptor was identified in a woman in her thirties or forties in good health and CMV-seronegative. Sequenced material: PBMCs. In DNA, the CDR3 is TGTGCCAGCAGCTTGGCCCTCAAAACAGGTTTTAACTACGAGCAGTACTTC. Protein: CASSLALKTGFNYEQYF. The full variable domain, in which reference TRBV5-6 and TRBJ2-7 provide the parts outside the CDR3, is DAGVTQSPTHLIKTRGQQVTLRCSPKSGHDTVSWYQQALGQGPQFIFQYYEEEERQRGNFPDRFSGHQFPNYSSELNVNALLLGDSALYLCASSLALKTGFNYEQYFGPGTRLTVT.